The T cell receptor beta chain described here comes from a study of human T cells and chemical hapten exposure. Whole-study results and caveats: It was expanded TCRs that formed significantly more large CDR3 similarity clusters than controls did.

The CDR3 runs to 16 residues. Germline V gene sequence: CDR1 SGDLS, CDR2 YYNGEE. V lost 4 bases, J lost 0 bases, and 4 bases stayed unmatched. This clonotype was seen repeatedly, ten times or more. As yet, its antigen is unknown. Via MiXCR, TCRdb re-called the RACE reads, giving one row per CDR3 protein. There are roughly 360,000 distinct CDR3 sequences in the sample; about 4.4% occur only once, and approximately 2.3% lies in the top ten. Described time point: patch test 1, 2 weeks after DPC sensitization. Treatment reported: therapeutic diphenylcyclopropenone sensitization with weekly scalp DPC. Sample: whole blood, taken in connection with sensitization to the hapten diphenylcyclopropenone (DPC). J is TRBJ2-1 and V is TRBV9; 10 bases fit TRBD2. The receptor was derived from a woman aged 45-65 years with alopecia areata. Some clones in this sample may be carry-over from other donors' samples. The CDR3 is CASSLSGGASYNEQFF. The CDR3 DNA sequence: TGTGCCAGCAGCCTCAGCGGGGGGGCCTCCTACAATGAGCAGTTCTTC. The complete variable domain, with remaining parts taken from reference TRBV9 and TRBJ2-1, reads DSGVTQTPKHLITATGQRVTLRCSPRSGDLSVYWYQQSLDQGLQFLIQYYNGEERAKGNILERFSAQQFPDLHSELNLSSLELGDSALYFCASSLSGGASYNEQFFGPGTRLTVL.